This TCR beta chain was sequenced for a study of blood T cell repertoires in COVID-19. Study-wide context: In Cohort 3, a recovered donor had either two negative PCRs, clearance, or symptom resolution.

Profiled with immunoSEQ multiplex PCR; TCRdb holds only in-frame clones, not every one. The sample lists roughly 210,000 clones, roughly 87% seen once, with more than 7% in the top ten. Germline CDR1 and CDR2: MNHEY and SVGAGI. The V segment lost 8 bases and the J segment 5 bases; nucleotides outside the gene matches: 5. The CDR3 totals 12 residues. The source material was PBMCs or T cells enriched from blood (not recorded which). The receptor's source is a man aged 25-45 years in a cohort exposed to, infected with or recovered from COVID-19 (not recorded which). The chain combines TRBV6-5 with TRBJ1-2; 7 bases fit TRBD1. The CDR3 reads CASRGRGYGYTF. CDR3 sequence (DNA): TGTGCCAGCCGCGGCAGGGGGTATGGCTACACCTTC.